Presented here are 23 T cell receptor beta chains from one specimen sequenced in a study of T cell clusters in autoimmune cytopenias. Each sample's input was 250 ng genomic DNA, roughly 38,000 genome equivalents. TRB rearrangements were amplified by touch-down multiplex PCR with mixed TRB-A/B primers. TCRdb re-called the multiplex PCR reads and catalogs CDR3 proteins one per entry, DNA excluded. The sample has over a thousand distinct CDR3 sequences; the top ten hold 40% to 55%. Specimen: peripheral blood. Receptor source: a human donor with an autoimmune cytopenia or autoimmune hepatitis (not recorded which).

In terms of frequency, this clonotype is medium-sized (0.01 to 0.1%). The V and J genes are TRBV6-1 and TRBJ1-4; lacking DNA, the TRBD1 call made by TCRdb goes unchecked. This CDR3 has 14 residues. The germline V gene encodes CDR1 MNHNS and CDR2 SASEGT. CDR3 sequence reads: CASNHRGTNEKLFF.

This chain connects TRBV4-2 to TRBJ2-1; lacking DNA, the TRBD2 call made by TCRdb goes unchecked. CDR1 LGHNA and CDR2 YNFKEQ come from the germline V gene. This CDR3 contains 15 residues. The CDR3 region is CASSQALAGGYEQFF.

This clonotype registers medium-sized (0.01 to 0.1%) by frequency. The CDR3 region is CAISASGLADYEQFF. V gene TRBV10-3 combines with J gene TRBJ2-1; as DNA is missing, the TRBD2 call by TCRdb cannot be tested. The CDR3 has 15 residues. Germline V gives CDR1 ENHRY, CDR2 SYGVKD.

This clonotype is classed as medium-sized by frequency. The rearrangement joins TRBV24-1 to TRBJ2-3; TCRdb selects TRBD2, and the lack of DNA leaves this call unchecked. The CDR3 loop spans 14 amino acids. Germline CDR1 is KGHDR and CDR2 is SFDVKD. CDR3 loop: CATSDVDSPRAQYF.

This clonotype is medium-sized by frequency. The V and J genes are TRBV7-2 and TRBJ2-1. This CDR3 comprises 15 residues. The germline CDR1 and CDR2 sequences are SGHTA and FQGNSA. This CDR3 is CASSQGSSSYNEQFF.

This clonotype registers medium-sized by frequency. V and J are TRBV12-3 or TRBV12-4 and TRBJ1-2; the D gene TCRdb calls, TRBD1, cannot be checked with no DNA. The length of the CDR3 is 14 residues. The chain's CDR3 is CASRTWGARDGYTF.

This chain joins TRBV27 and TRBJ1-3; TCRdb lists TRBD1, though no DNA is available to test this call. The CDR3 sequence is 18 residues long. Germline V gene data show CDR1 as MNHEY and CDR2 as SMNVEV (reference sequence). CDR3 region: CASSLSPPTGAAGKTIYF.

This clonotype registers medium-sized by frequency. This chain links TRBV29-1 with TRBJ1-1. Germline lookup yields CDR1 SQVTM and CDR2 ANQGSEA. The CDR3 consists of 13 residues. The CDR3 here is CSVEVRMNTEAFF.

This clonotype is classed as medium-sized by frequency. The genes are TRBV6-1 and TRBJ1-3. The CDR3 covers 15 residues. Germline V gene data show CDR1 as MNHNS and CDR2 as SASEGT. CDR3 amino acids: CASSEVLVAAKTIYF.

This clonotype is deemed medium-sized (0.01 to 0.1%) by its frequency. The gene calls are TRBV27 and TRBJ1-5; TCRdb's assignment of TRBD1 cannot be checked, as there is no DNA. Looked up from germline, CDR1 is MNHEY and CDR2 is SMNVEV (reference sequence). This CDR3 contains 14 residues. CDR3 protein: CASSPRDSVRPQHF.

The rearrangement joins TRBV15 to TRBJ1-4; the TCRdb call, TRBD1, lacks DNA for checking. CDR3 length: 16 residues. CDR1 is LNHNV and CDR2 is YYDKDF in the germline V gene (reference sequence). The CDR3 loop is CATSRDRGLGGEKLFF.

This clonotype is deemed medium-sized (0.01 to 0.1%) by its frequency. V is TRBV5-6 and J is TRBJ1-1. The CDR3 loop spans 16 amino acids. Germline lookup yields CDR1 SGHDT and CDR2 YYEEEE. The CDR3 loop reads CASSGRGAGLNTEAFF.

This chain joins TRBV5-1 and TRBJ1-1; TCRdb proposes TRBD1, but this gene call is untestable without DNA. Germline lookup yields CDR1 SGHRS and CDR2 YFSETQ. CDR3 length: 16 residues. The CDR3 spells CASSLSWTGTVSEAFF.

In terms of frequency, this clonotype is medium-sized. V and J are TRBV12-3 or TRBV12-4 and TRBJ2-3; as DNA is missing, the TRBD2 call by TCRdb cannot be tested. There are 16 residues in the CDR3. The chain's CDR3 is CASSFGTSGNTDTQYF.

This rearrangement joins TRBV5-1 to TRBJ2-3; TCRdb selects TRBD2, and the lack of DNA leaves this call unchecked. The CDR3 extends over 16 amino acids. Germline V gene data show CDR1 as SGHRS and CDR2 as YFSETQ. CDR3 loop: CASSVLAGSSTDTQYF.

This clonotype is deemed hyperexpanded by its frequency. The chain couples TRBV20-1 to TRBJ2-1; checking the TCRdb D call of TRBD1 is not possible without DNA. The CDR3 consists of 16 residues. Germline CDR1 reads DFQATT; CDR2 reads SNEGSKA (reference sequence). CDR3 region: CSARDRRLYGYNEQFF.

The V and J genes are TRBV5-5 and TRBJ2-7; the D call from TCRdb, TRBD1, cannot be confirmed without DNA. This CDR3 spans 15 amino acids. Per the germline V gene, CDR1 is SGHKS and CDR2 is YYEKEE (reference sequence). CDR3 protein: CASSSRDRGLYEQYF.

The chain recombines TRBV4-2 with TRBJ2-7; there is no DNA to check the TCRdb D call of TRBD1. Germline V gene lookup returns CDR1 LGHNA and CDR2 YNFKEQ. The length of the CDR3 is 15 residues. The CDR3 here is CASSPDRTVSYEQYF.

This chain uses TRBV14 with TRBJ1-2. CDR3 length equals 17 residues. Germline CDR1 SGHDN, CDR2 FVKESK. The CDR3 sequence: CASSQEGGHFINYGYTF.

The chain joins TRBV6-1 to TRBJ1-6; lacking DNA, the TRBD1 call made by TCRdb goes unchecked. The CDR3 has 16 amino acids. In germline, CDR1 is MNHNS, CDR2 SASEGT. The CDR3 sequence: CASSLGHTSYNSPLHF.

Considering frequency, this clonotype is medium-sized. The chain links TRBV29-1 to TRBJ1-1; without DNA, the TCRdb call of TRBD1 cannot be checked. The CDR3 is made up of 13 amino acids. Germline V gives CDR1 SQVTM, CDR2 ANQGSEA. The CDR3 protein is CSARGHPDTEAFF.

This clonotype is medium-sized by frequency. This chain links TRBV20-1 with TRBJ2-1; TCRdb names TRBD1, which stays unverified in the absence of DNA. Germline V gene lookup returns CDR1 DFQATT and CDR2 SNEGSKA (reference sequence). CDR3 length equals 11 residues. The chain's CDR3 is CSVFRGDEQFF.

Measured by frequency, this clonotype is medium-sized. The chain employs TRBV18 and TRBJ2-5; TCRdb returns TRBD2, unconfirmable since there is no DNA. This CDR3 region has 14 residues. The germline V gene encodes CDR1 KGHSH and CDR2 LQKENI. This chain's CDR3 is CASSPASGKETQYF. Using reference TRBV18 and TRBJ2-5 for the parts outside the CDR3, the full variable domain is NAGVMQNPRHLVRRRGQEARLRCSPMKGHSHVYWYRQLPEEGLKFMVYLQKENIIDESGMPKERFSAEFPKEGPSILRIQQVVRGDSAAYFCASSPASGKETQYFGPGTRLLVL.